One and the same sample provided the 21 T cell receptor beta chains below, sequenced in a study of blood T cell repertoires in COVID-19. The repertoire was sequenced with immunoSEQ multiplex PCR; TCRdb's copy has only in-frame clones and lacks some. This sample carries 60,000 to 70,000 clones, over 75% of them seen once, and the ten largest clones take about 1.2%. What was sequenced was peripheral blood. Receptors were obtained from a woman in her sixties or seventies with acute or convalescent COVID-19.

This rearrangement joins TRBV9 to TRBJ2-3; D gene unclear. The ends were cut back, 3 bases at V and 1 base at J, with 9 bases in the middle. Per germline, CDR1 SGDLS and CDR2 YYNGEE. The CDR3 is 14 residues long. For the CDR3, the DNA is TGTGCCAGCAGCGACAGTGCCGGCACAGATACGCAGTATTTT. It codes for CASSDSAGTDTQYF.

The CDR3 loop is CASSQGQGNYGYTF. CDR3 coding DNA: TGTGCCAGCAGCCAGGGACAGGGTAACTATGGCTACACCTTC. The V call is TRBV7-9, the J call TRBJ1-2, with TRBD1 matching 9 bases. V shed 5 bases, J shed 1 base, and the junction held 2 bases outside the gene matches. Germline V CDR1 and CDR2: SEHNR, FQNEAQ (reference sequence). The CDR3 has 14 amino acids.

V and J are TRBV5-4 and TRBJ1-4; D perhaps matches TRBD1 (6 bases). The CDR3 has 13 residues. Germline loops: CDR1 SGHNT, CDR2 YYREEE (reference sequence). V lost 2 bases, J lost 13 bases, and 15 bases lay in between. The CDR3 loop reads CASSLDQGKRLFF. CDR3 coding DNA: TGTGCCAGCAGCTTAGACCAGGGGAAGAGACTGTTTTTT.

In this sample, this clone turned up once. For the CDR3, the DNA is TGTGCCAGCAGCTTATTGACAGCTAACTATGGCTACACCTTC. It codes for CASSLLTANYGYTF. This chain uses TRBV7-9 with TRBJ1-2; possibly TRBD1 for D (5 bases). Germline CDR1 SEHNR, CDR2 FQNEAQ (reference sequence). V lost 2 bases and J 0 bases, leaving 7 bases between the germline ends. CDR3 length equals 14 residues.

The chain employs TRBV28 and TRBJ1-1; D call uncertain. Germline values: CDR1 MDHEN, CDR2 SYDVKM. V was trimmed by 6 bases and J by 1 base, leaving 15 bases between them. This CDR3 has 15 amino acids. CDR3 loop: CASSLTGWGNTEAFF. CDR3 coding DNA: TGTGCCAGCAGCCTTACGGGGTGGGGGAACACTGAAGCTTTCTTT.

V and J are TRBV9 and TRBJ1-2, with TRBD1 matching 7 bases. The germline CDR1 and CDR2 sequences are SGDLS and YYNGEE. The J segment lost 0 bases and the V segment lost 0 bases, leaving 2 bases of the junction unmatched. The CDR3 loop spans 15 amino acids. The CDR3 here is CASSVGTGANYGYTF. The CDR3 bases are TGTGCCAGCAGCGTAGGGACAGGAGCTAACTATGGCTACACCTTC.

V and J are TRBV15 and TRBJ2-3; possible D gene TRBD1, 6 bases. The CDR3 totals 15 residues. Germline V gene lookup returns CDR1 LNHNV and CDR2 YYDKDF (reference sequence). V shed 7 bases and J shed 2 bases, with 16 bases lying between them. The CDR3: CATTPAGAYTDTQYF. The CDR3 DNA follows: TGTGCCACCACCCCGGCAGGGGCTTACACAGATACGCAGTATTTT.

V usage is TRBV7-2 and J usage is TRBJ1-2; the D gene is possibly TRBD1 (5 bases). With 0 bases removed from V and 8 bases from J, the gap between germline ends came to 25 bases. Germline V gives CDR1 SGHTA, CDR2 FQGNSA. The CDR3 is 18 amino acids. In DNA form, the CDR3 reads TGTGCCAGCAGCTTAGCGCAGGGCGGAGGGCGGCGGAATAGGGGCTACACCTTC. Its translation is CASSLAQGGGRRNRGYTF.

The rearrangement links TRBV27 to TRBJ1-1, with 8 bases that match TRBD1. The germline V gene has CDR1 MNHEY and CDR2 SMNVEV (reference sequence). The CDR3 is 14 amino acids. V trimming: 9 bases; J trimming: 0 bases; junction bases outside the gene matches: 6. The chain's CDR3 is CASYRQGLNTEAFF. The CDR3 DNA follows: TGTGCCAGTTATCGACAGGGGCTGAACACTGAAGCTTTCTTT.

The J gene is TRBJ2-5, the V gene TRBV19; possible D gene TRBD1, 5 bases. Germline values: CDR1 LNHDA, CDR2 SQIVND (reference sequence). Trimming left V 7 bases short and J 5 bases short, with 17 bases between. The CDR3 is 14 residues long. As DNA, the CDR3 is TGTGCCAGTAAAGGCAGGGCTTGGGATGAGACCCAGTACTTC. This codes for CASKGRAWDETQYF.

The gene calls are TRBV28 and TRBJ1-2; unclear D gene. The CDR3 sequence is 12 residues long. V was shortened by 4 bases and J by 2 bases, with 5 bases between the two germline ends. Looked up from germline, CDR1 is MDHEN and CDR2 is SYDVKM. The DNA for the CDR3 is TGTGCCAGCAGTTCTCCCAACTATGGCTACACCTTC. This translates into CASSSPNYGYTF.

V usage is TRBV6-6 and J usage is TRBJ2-7; 7 positions match TRBD1. The CDR3 covers 13 residues. Trimming removed 6 bases from V and 4 bases from J; junction bases left unmatched: 6. The germline gives CDR1 MNHNY, CDR2 SVGAGI (reference sequence). The CDR3 region is CASSPRQGYEQYV. The CDR3 DNA is TGTGCCAGCAGCCCTAGACAGGGATACGAGCAGTACGTC.

This chain links TRBV18 with TRBJ1-3, with D tentatively TRBD1 (6 bases). The CDR3 length is 15 residues. Per the germline V gene, CDR1 is KGHSH and CDR2 is LQKENI. V gave up 2 bases and J gave up 4 bases, with 12 bases separating them. The chain's CDR3 is CASSPRAGTGNTIYF. As DNA, the CDR3 is TGTGCCAGCTCACCAAGAGCCGGGACAGGAAACACCATATATTTT.

The chain carries TRBV3-1 (or the pseudogene TRBV3-2) and TRBJ1-2, with D possibly matching TRBD1 (5 bases). Germline CDR1 and CDR2: LGHDT and YNNKEL (reference sequence). V was pared by 0 bases and J by 3 bases, with 14 bases between. This CDR3 is built from 16 residues. The CDR3 is CASSQDSFETDYGYTF. DNA of the CDR3: TGTGCCAGCAGCCAAGATTCGTTTGAGACAGACTATGGCTACACCTTC.

V usage is TRBV6-1 and J usage is TRBJ1-2, with TRBD1 identical over 8 bases. After removal of 0 bases from V and 0 bases from J, the junction contained 9 bases not matched to a gene. Germline CDR1 is MNHNS and CDR2 is SASEGT. This CDR3 contains 18 residues. Here the CDR3 reads CASSEAYSDRATNYGYTF. The CDR3, as DNA: TGTGCCAGCAGTGAAGCTTACTCGGACAGGGCTACTAACTATGGCTACACCTTC.

The V and J genes are TRBV2 and TRBJ2-1, with D maybe TRBD2 (6 bases). Trimming shortened V by 4 bases and J by 8 bases, and 18 bases separated the two germline ends. The CDR3 has 15 amino acids. The germline V gene encodes CDR1 SNHLY and CDR2 FYNNEI. CDR3 loop: CASSVGPSAVHEQFF. The CDR3 DNA sequence: TGTGCCAGCAGTGTAGGACCTAGCGCTGTCCATGAGCAGTTCTTC.

The chain couples TRBV6-5 to TRBJ1-2; D is undetermined. V was shortened by 0 bases and J by 5 bases, with 7 bases between the two germline ends. Germline V CDR1 and CDR2: MNHEY, SVGAGI. CDR3 length: 13 amino acids. The CDR3 loop is CASSYSGPYGYTF. The CDR3 nucleotides read TGTGCCAGCAGTTACTCTGGCCCTTATGGCTACACCTTC.

The rearrangement links TRBV27 to TRBJ2-7, with D perhaps matching TRBD1 (5 bases). The germline V and J ends were trimmed by 0 bases and 4 bases, with 7 bases remaining between them. The CDR3 is 13 amino acids. Germline assignment: CDR1 MNHEY and CDR2 SMNVEV (reference sequence). CDR3 DNA: TGTGCCAGCAGTTTATCAGCAGGGTACGAGCAGTACGTC. This gives the protein CASSLSAGYEQYV.

CDR3 bases: TGTGCCAGCAGCTTAGCGCCGGACAGAGAATTCTATGGCTACACCTTC. This codes for CASSLAPDREFYGYTF. The genes are TRBV11-1 and TRBJ1-2, with D possibly TRBD1 on 6 matching bases. Looked up from germline, CDR1 is SGHAT and CDR2 is FQDESV (reference sequence). Trimming shortened V by 0 bases and J by 4 bases, and 15 bases separated the two germline ends. This CDR3 is 16 amino acids long.

The V call is TRBV7-9, the J call TRBJ2-5; D is undetermined. CDR3 size: 13 residues. Trimming left V 8 bases short and J 5 bases short, with 15 bases between. Germline assignment: CDR1 SEHNR and CDR2 FQNEAQ (reference sequence). The CDR3 reads CASCPSESETQYF. For the CDR3, the DNA is TGTGCCAGCTGCCCTAGTGAGAGTGAGACCCAGTACTTC.

V usage is TRBV5-1 and J usage is TRBJ1-1, with 9 bases lining up with TRBD1. V shed 2 bases and J 0 bases; nucleotides not matched to a gene: 5. The CDR3 is 16 amino acids. Germline assignment: CDR1 SGHRS and CDR2 YFSETQ. CDR3 amino acids: CASSLGTGLMNTEAFF. CDR3 DNA: TGCGCCAGCAGCTTAGGGACAGGGCTCATGAACACTGAAGCTTTCTTT.